The rows below give T cell receptor beta chains drawn from one sample of a study of OX40 agonist ivuxolimab in advanced cancers. Sequenced by immunoSEQ multiplex PCR; TCRdb stores in-frame clones only, minus some. The data contain about 64,000 clones, around 93% of them singletons. The specimen was CD4+ or CD8+ T cells sorted from blood, collected in a trial of the OX40 agonist ivuxolimab. These receptors were collected from an adult with an advanced solid tumor such as melanoma, head and neck, liver or kidney cancer. CDR3s include the opening cysteine and the closing phenylalanine or tryptophan.

v_call cdr3_aa
TRBV30 CAWSLAGGRGTQYF
TRBV5-1 CASRVGTGASTDTQYF
TRBV11-2 CASSLGLEEFYEQYF
TRBV6-5 CASSLSNTEAFF
TRBV2 CASSQESVLPHYGYTF
TRBV27 CASSLRQTGFNGELFF
TRBV30 CAWSPRADTEAFF
TRBV7-2 CASSLVEDQPQHF
TRBV18 CASSPPETSGSNEQFF
TRBV19 CASSSVRDETGSFEQYF
TRBV15 CATSLDGTSYNEQFF
TRBV30 CAWTAATVRYTF
TRBV6-5 CASSRETGAEGTQYF
TRBV7-2 CASSLAGGSGSSYEQYF
TRBV13 CASSLRYAGGVQETQYF
TRBV10-2 CASSPGHNYGYTF
TRBV5-1 CASSLDGNGRPNEQFF
TRBV9 CASSVGITEPNEKLFF
TRBV11-3 CASSLTGPNTGELFF
TRBV11-3 CASSPGTREQYF
TRBV11-3 CASSSARVFEQFF
TRBV18 CASSPPAITYNEQFF
TRBV10-2 CASSGIFGELFF
TRBV10-3 CAINPGTSSYEQYF
TRBV7-9 CASSFSPVPYEQYF
TRBV19 CASSTTSGEPGTQYF
TRBV19 CASSRAGLNQPQHF
TRBV19 CASRTGPNYGYTF
TRBV11-3 CASSLERTSRPYNEQFF
TRBV6-1 CASSENSLNTEAFF
TRBV19 CASSISAGLYNEQFF
TRBV19 CASSMGQTNYGYTF
TRBV5-4 CASSLAGAETQYF
TRBV2 CASVLRSSRDTQYF
TRBV11-2 CASSHGGNSYNEQFF
TRBV18 CASGRETQYF
TRBV9 CASSVGPQQGYYGYTF
TRBV5-8 CASSRTGTSGYNEQFF
TRBV5-1 CASSLPLAGGTSTDTQYF
TRBV7-7 CASSSTGTGAPESSYEQYF
TRBV5-5 CASSPGGGETQYF
TRBV7-9 CASSFGTGRNEQYF
TRBV4-1 CASSQPAGPTTDTQYF
TRBV7-2 CASSFISETQYF
TRBV2 CASSEEMMSVSNQPQHF
TRBV21-1 CASSFSDFVTDYNEQFF
TRBV6-8 CASSLTSGQETQYF
TRBV28 CASLQGGPRPGNTIYF
TRBV28 CASSSTDGTYEQYF
TRBV11-3 CASSLVTVGEQYF
TRBV7-2 CASSLVLSGTTDTQYF
TRBV7-6 CASSPRGGAKNIQYF
TRBV2 CASSSDEGASNQPQHF